This T cell receptor (beta chain) emerged from a study of cytomegalovirus exposure and HLA in healthy donors. Study-level findings and limits: TCR beta sequences reportedly predicted most subjects' HLA-A and HLA-B alleles accurately. In a later analysis, TCR beta V- and J-gene trimming was associated with a missense DCLRE1C variant. Likely technical artifact: a cluster of highly shared sequence variants. A later analysis reportedly found that, within productive TCRs, an Asian-associated ancestry cluster had fewer N-insertions than the mean observed across the approximately 600 donors.

In this sample, this clone turned up once. What it binds is unknown. Losses at the gene ends were 6 bases for V and 6 bases for J; bases not matched to a gene: 8. This CDR3 has 14 residues. CDR1 and CDR2 (germline): MDHEN, SYDVKM. The study ran its PCR with 60 Vbeta and 13 Jbeta primers. Assay used: immunoSEQ multiplex PCR; TCRdb lists only in-frame clones, some missing. The sample shows 110,000 to 150,000 clones, roughly 70% of them seen only once. The sequenced sample was PBMCs. The receptor was isolated from a man younger than 45 in good health and CMV-seronegative. The rearrangement uses TRBV28 and TRBJ1-1, with 9 nucleotides matching TRBD1. CDR3 DNA sequence: TGTGCCAGCAGGGCCGACAGGGGGGCGGCTGAAGCTTTCTTT. Its protein product is CASRADRGAAEAFF.